This TCR beta chain derives from a study of blood T cell repertoires in COVID-19. Study context: Samples taken during acute and convalescent COVID-19 were collected in the United States, Italy and Spain. PBMCs, B-cell-depleted T cells, or T cells were the source of the cDNA or gDNA that made up the material.

Per the original data handling: Quantification of nucleated cells was approximated via reference gene primer amplification. The method was immunoSEQ multiplex PCR; TCRdb's version includes in-frame clones alone and lacks a portion of them. V, J and clone size reflect that table, while D and trimming were determined from the DNA. The sample lists around 230,000 clones; approximately 80% were seen once. The CDR3 extends over 15 amino acids. The germline gives CDR1 SGHTA, CDR2 FQGNSA. The V end was cut by 5 bases, the J end by 6 bases, with 16 bases between. The sample taken for sequencing was peripheral blood. The sequence was collected from a man between 40 and 49 years old who had recovered from COVID-19. The chain links TRBV7-2 to TRBJ2-2; D gene uncertain. The DNA for the CDR3 is TGTGCCAGCAGCCCCCCCCCTATGAGGTCCGGGGAGCTGTTTTTT. This translates into CASSPPPMRSGELFF.